This entry features one TCR beta chain sequence. What it binds is not known. Of the isolated RNA, all was reverse transcribed, and so the sequenced material was expressed TCRB transcripts. The data were produced by immunoSEQ multiplex PCR, yet TCRdb's version contains in-frame clones alone and is incomplete. The sample holds about 300,000 clones, roughly 14% seen once. Germline V CDR1 and CDR2: GTSNPN, SVGIG (reference sequence). Trimming shortened V by 3 bases and J by 7 bases, and 13 bases separated the two germline ends. This CDR3 region has 13 residues. The data derive from a study of beta chain features in type 1 diabetes. Regarding the study as a whole: TCRB CDR3 length was moderately but significantly reduced in all four CD4+ subsets of Type 1 diabetes patients. PCR, the amplification step, might favor shorter templates, equally in patients and controls.

The specimen was naive CD4+ T cells from blood. The genes are TRBV30 and TRBJ1-5; D possibly corresponds to TRBD1 (5 bases). The origin of this receptor is a woman younger than 35 with type 1 diabetes. CDR3 DNA sequence: TGTGCCTGGAGCTTGGGGCTAGGACAGCCCCAGCATTTT. Protein product: CAWSLGLGQPQHF.